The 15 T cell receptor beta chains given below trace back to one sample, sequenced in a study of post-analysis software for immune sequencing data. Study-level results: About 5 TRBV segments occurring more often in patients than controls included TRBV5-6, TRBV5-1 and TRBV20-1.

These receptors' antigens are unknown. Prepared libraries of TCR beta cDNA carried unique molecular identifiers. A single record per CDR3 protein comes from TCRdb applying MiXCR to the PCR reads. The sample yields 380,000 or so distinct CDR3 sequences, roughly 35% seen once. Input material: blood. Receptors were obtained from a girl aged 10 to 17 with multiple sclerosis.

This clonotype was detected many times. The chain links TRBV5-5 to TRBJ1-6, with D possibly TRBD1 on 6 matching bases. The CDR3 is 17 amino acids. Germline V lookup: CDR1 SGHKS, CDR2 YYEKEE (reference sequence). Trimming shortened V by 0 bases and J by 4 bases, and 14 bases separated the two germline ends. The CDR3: CASSLVFQGMYNSPLHF. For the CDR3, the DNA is TGTGCCAGCAGCTTGGTATTTCAGGGGATGTATAATTCACCCCTCCACTTT.

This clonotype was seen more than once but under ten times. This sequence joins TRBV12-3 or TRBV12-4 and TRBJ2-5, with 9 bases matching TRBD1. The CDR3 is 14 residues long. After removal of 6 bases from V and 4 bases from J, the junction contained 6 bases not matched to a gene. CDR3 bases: TGTGCCAGCAGCTTGACGGGACAGGGAGAGACCCAGTACTTC. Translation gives CASSLTGQGETQYF.

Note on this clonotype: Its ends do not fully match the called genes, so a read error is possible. The CDR3 region has the DNA TGTTCCAGCAGCTCCCAAAATGAGGAACTGTTTTTT. It specifies CSSSSQNEELFF. The V and J genes are TRBV7-9 and TRBJ1-4; unclear D gene. Per germline, CDR1 SEHNR and CDR2 FQNEAQ (reference sequence). CDR3 size: 12 residues. The whole variable domain, remainder taken from reference TRBV7-9 and TRBJ1-4, is DTGVSQNPRHKITKRGQNVTFRCDPISEHNRLYWYRQTLGQGPEFLTYFQNEAQLEKSRLLSDRFSAERPKGSFSTLEIQRTEQGDSAMYLCSSSSQNEELFFGSGTQLSVL.

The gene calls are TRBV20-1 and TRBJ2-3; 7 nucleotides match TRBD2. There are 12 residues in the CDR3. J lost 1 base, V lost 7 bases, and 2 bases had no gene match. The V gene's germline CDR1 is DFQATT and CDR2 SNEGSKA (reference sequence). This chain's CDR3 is CSEAGGTDTQYF. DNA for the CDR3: TGCAGTGAGGCGGGGGGCACAGATACGCAGTATTTT.

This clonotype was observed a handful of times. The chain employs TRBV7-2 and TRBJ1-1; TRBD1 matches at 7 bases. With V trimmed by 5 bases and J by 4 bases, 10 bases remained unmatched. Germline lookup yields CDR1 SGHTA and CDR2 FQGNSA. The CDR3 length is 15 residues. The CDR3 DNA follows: TGTGCCAGCAGCCCTAGGGCAGGGGGAATCACTGAAGCTTTCTTT. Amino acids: CASSPRAGGITEAFF.

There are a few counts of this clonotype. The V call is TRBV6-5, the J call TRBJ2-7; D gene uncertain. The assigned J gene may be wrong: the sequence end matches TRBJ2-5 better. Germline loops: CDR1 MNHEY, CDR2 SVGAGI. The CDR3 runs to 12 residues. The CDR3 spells CASSPPNETQYF. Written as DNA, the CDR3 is TGTGCCAGCAGCCCCCCGAATGAGACCCAGTACTTC.

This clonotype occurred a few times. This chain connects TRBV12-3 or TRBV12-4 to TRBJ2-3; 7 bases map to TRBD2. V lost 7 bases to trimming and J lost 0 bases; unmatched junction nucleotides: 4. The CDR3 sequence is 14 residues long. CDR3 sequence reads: CASTRAGSTDTQYF. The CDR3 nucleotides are TGTGCCAGCACTCGAGCGGGGAGCACAGATACGCAGTATTTT.

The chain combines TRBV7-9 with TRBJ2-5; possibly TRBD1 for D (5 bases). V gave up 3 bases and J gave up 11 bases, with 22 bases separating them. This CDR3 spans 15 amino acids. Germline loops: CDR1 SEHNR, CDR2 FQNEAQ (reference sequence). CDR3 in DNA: TGTGCCAGCAGCTTCGAGCCAGGGCTCCTCCTGGAGCAGTACTTC. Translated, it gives CASSFEPGLLLEQYF.

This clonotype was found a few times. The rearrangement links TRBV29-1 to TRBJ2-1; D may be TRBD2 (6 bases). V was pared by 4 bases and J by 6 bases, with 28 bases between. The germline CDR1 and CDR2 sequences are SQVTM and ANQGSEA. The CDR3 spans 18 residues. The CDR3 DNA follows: TGCAGCGTTGGAGGGGAGGCGGGGTCCACGTCCTTAGGCAATGAGCAGTTCTTC. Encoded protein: CSVGGEAGSTSLGNEQFF.

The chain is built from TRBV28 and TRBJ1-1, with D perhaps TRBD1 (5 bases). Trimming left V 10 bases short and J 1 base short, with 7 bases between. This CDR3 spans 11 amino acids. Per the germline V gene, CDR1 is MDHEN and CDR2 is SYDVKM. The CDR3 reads CAIRENTEAFF. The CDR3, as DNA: TGTGCCATCAGGGAGAACACTGAAGCTTTCTTT.

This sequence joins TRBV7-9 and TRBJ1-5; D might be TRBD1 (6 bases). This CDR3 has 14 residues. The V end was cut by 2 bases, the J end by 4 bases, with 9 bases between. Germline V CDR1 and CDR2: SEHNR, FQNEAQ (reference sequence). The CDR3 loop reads CASSLSTGNQPQHF. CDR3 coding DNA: TGTGCCAGCAGCTTATCCACAGGGAATCAGCCCCAGCATTTT.

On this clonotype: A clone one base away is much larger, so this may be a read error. The CDR3 region is CACSLGGSSYNEQFF. In DNA, the CDR3 is TGTGCCTGCAGCTTAGGGGGGTCTTCCTACAATGAGCAGTTCTTC. The chain couples TRBV7-2 to TRBJ2-1; D may be TRBD1 or TRBD2 (6 bases each). The V gene's germline CDR1 is SGHTA and CDR2 FQGNSA. The CDR3 totals 15 residues. The full variable domain, its missing parts supplied by reference TRBV7-2 and TRBJ2-1, is GAGVSQSPSNKVTEKGKDVELRCDPISGHTALYWYRQSLGQGLEFLIYFQGNSAPDKSGLPSDRFSAERTGGSVSTLTIQRTQQEDSAVYLCACSLGGSSYNEQFFGPGTRLTVL.

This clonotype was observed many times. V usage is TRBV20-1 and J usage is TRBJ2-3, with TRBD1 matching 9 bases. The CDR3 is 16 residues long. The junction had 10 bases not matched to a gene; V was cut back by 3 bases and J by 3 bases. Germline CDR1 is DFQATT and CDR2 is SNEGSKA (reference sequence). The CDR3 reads CSASFLWTGETDTQYF. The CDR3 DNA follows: TGCAGTGCTAGCTTTTTGTGGACAGGGGAAACAGATACGCAGTATTTT.

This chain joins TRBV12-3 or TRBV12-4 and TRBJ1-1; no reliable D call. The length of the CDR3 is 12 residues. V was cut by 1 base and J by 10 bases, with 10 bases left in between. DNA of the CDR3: TGTGCCAGCAGTTTAGGACTTACACGAGCTTTCTTT. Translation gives CASSLGLTRAFF.

The chain's CDR3 is CSAAGQGPLEAFF. CDR3 DNA: TGCAGTGCTGCGGGACAGGGGCCGCTCGAAGCTTTCTTT. The rearrangement joins TRBV20-1 to TRBJ1-1, with 10 bases lining up with TRBD1. The CDR3 is made up of 13 amino acids. The V segment lost 5 bases and the J segment 8 bases; nucleotides outside the gene matches: 8. In germline, CDR1 is DFQATT, CDR2 SNEGSKA (reference sequence).